These 18 T cell receptor beta chains originate from one sample sequenced in a study of shared clonotypes between healthy human individuals. Assay: immunoSEQ multiplex PCR; the TCRdb copy retains only in-frame clones and omits some. This sample has around 1,900,000 clones, with over 85% found just once. Naive CD8 cells were CD45RO-negative, positively selected for CCR7, excluding terminally differentiated effector memory CD45RA+ cells. Sequenced input: naive CD8+ T cells from PBMCs. The receptors shown here come from a man between 18 and 29 years old in good health. Some clones in this sample may be carry-over from other donors' samples.

Concerning this clone: The identical CDR3 is also encoded by other nucleotide sequences in the sample. The chain links TRBV28 to TRBJ2-1; D is perhaps TRBD2 (5 bases). Trimming cost V 3 bases and J 7 bases, with 10 bases left between them. CDR3 length: 13 residues. Germline V gene lookup returns CDR1 MDHEN and CDR2 SYDVKM. CDR3 in DNA: TGTGCCAGCAGTTTGACCGGCGGGAATGAGCAGTTCTTC. Amino acids: CASSLTGGNEQFF.

The chain is built from TRBV9 and TRBJ1-2; a possible D gene is TRBD1 (5 bases). CDR3 length: 18 amino acids. In germline, CDR1 is SGDLS, CDR2 YYNGEE. V lost 4 bases, J lost 5 bases, and 27 bases lay in between. CDR3: CASSTPLVGRGVGYGYTF. DNA of the CDR3: TGTGCCAGCAGCACTCCCCTAGTGGGGCGGGGTGTGGGGTATGGCTACACCTTC. The entire variable domain, with the rest obtained from reference TRBV9 and TRBJ1-2, is as follows: DSGVTQTPKHLITATGQRVTLRCSPRSGDLSVYWYQQSLDQGLQFLIQYYNGEERAKGNILERFSAQQFPDLHSELNLSSLELGDSALYFCASSTPLVGRGVGYGYTFGSGTRLTVV.

This chain links TRBV7-8 with TRBJ2-7, with 7 bases that match TRBD1. The V gene's germline CDR1 is SGHVS and CDR2 FQNEAQ. The CDR3 loop spans 15 amino acids. With 4 bases clipped from V and 2 bases from J, the junction kept 8 bases outside the gene matches. The CDR3: CASSSTGTVPYEQYF. The CDR3 DNA is TGTGCCAGCAGCTCAACCGGGACAGTACCCTACGAGCAGTACTTC.

This chain links TRBV4-1 with TRBJ2-7, with 9 positions matching TRBD1. CDR1 and CDR2 from the germline V gene are MGHRA and YSYEKL. CDR3 size: 15 residues. Trimming at V came to 4 bases and at J to 7 bases, leaving 11 bases not matched to a gene. The CDR3 region has the DNA TGCGCCAGCAGCCCGCGACAGGGGGGACCAGGAGAGCAGTACTTC. It translates to CASSPRQGGPGEQYF.

The rearrangement uses TRBV2 and TRBJ2-7; a weak D match, TRBD2 (5 bases). V lost 6 bases, J lost 0 bases, and 12 bases lay in between. CDR3 length: 14 residues. Germline CDR1 is SNHLY and CDR2 is FYNNEI. The DNA of the CDR3 is TGTGCCAGCAGCCACCCCGGGAACTCCTACGAGCAGTACTTC. Translation gives CASSHPGNSYEQYF. The entire variable domain, with the rest obtained from reference TRBV2 and TRBJ2-7, is as follows: EPEVTQTPSHQVTQMGQEVILRCVPISNHLYFYWYRQILGQKVEFLVSFYNNEISEKSEIFDDQFSVERPDGSNFTLKIRSTKLEDSAMYFCASSHPGNSYEQYFGPGTRLTVT.

In the case of this clone: In the same sample, other DNA sequences code for this CDR3. The rearrangement links TRBV9 to TRBJ2-7, with 8 bases fitting TRBD1. Unmatched junction bases numbered 4, after V lost 1 base and J lost 1 base. Germline CDR1 reads SGDLS; CDR2 reads YYNGEE. This CDR3 region has 15 residues. This CDR3 reads CASSVSGGNSYEQYF. The CDR3 region has the DNA TGTGCCAGCAGCGTATCAGGGGGCAATTCCTACGAGCAGTACTTC.

V usage is TRBV19 and J usage is TRBJ1-1; D gene ambiguous. Germline lookup yields CDR1 LNHDA and CDR2 SQIVND (reference sequence). Trimming took 2 bases from V and 5 from J, leaving 6 bases between them. The CDR3 extends over 12 amino acids. The CDR3 bases are TGTGCCAGTAGTATAATGGGGACTGAAGCTTTCTTT. Residues: CASSIMGTEAFF. Drawing the rest from reference TRBV19 and TRBJ1-1, the complete variable domain is DGGITQSPKYLFRKEGQNVTLSCEQNLNHDAMYWYRQDPGQGLRLIYYSQIVNDFQKGDIAEGYSVSREKKESFPLTVTSAQKNPTAFYLCASSIMGTEAFFGQGTRLTVV.

J is TRBJ2-3 and V is TRBV5-1, with 8 nucleotides matching TRBD2. V shed 1 base, J shed 1 base, and the junction held 8 bases outside the gene matches. The germline V gene encodes CDR1 SGHRS and CDR2 YFSETQ. The CDR3 consists of 17 residues. The CDR3 region has the DNA TGCGCCAGCAGCTTGATGCTAGCGGGTTGGGGCACAGATACGCAGTATTTT. As protein: CASSLMLAGWGTDTQYF.

This clone was seen only once. This chain uses TRBV7-9 with TRBJ2-5; TRBD1 agrees at 8 bases. The CDR3 has 17 amino acids. After removal of 8 bases from V and 1 base from J, the junction contained 15 bases not matched to a gene. CDR1 is SEHNR, CDR2 FQNEAQ, per germline (reference sequence). The CDR3 protein is CASGGVPGQVFQETQYF. In nucleotides, the CDR3 is TGTGCCAGCGGGGGAGTACCGGGACAGGTGTTCCAAGAGACCCAGTACTTC.

The chain carries TRBV18 and TRBJ2-7, with 7 bases fitting TRBD1. The germline V gene encodes CDR1 KGHSH and CDR2 LQKENI. Trimming at V came to 2 bases and at J to 0 bases, leaving 4 bases not matched to a gene. The CDR3 extends over 15 amino acids. The CDR3 DNA sequence: TGTGCCAGCTCACCAGGGACAGATGACTCCTACGAGCAGTACTTC. Translating gives CASSPGTDDSYEQYF.

The gene calls are TRBV7-9 and TRBJ2-7; no definite D call. The CDR3 covers 16 residues. Trimming removed 1 base at V and 4 bases at J, with 17 bases between. Germline V gives CDR1 SEHNR, CDR2 FQNEAQ (reference sequence). The CDR3: CASSLVYELELYEQYF. CDR3 DNA sequence: TGTGCCAGCAGCTTAGTTTATGAGCTAGAGCTGTACGAGCAGTACTTC.

This chain joins TRBV7-9 and TRBJ2-2, with 12 positions matching TRBD2. This CDR3 contains 16 residues. With 4 bases clipped from V and 4 bases from J, the junction kept 4 bases outside the gene matches. Germline lookup yields CDR1 SEHNR and CDR2 FQNEAQ (reference sequence). In nucleotides, the CDR3 is TGTGCCAGCAGCTCAAGACTAGCGGGGGTCACCGGGGAGCTGTTTTTT. Its protein product is CASSSRLAGVTGELFF.

A remark on this clone: Other nucleotide sequences in the sample specify the same CDR3. This chain uses TRBV6-5 with TRBJ2-7; D is ambiguous. The germline CDR1 and CDR2 sequences are MNHEY and SVGAGI. The CDR3 has 13 residues. V dropped 2 bases and J dropped 4 bases, with 9 bases sitting between them. CDR3 residues: CASSYALGYEQYF. The CDR3 nucleotides are TGTGCCAGCAGTTACGCGCTGGGGTACGAGCAGTACTTC.

V and J are TRBV7-9 and TRBJ1-5, with D possibly matching TRBD1 (6 bases). The CDR3 covers 13 residues. The V gene's germline CDR1 is SEHNR and CDR2 FQNEAQ (reference sequence). Trimming stripped 5 bases from V and 5 bases from J, with 10 bases between. CDR3 residues: CASSTGFDQPQHF. The CDR3 DNA follows: TGTGCCAGCAGCACAGGGTTTGATCAGCCCCAGCATTTT.

Only one count was recorded for this clone. The chain links TRBV28 to TRBJ2-7; TRBD2 aligns across 10 bases. CDR1 MDHEN and CDR2 SYDVKM come from the germline V gene. CDR3 length equals 15 residues. V lost 5 bases and J lost 5; bases outside the gene matches: 9. The CDR3, as DNA: TGTGCCAGCAGTCAACCCCCGGGACTAGCGAACGAGCAGTACTTC. Translated: CASSQPPGLANEQYF.

J is TRBJ1-1 and V is TRBV13; 7 positions match TRBD1. The CDR3 is made up of 15 amino acids. Germline values: CDR1 PRHDT, CDR2 FYEKMQ (reference sequence). V dropped 4 bases and J dropped 3; count of bases not matched to a gene: 8. CDR3 loop: CASSSDSQGDTEAFF. The CDR3 nucleotides are TGTGCCAGCAGCTCCGACAGCCAGGGGGACACTGAAGCTTTCTTT.

The V and J genes are TRBV6-6 and TRBJ2-5, with 9 bases lining up with TRBD2. The CDR3 totals 16 residues. Germline V gene lookup returns CDR1 MNHNY and CDR2 SVGAGI (reference sequence). Trimming cost V 0 bases and J 5 bases; bases outside gene matches: 7. The CDR3 coding sequence is TGTGCCAGCAGTTACTCTGGGCTAGCGGGGAGGGAGACCCAGTACTTC. It is translated as CASSYSGLAGRETQYF.

The CDR3 loop reads CSVELGTGGIHADTQYF. The CDR3 DNA follows: TGCAGCGTTGAACTGGGGACAGGGGGAATTCATGCAGATACGCAGTATTTT. The genes are TRBV29-1 and TRBJ2-3, with 11 bases matching TRBD1. V lost 2 bases to trimming and J lost 4 bases; unmatched junction nucleotides: 11. The CDR3 loop spans 17 amino acids. Germline loops: CDR1 SQVTM, CDR2 ANQGSEA.